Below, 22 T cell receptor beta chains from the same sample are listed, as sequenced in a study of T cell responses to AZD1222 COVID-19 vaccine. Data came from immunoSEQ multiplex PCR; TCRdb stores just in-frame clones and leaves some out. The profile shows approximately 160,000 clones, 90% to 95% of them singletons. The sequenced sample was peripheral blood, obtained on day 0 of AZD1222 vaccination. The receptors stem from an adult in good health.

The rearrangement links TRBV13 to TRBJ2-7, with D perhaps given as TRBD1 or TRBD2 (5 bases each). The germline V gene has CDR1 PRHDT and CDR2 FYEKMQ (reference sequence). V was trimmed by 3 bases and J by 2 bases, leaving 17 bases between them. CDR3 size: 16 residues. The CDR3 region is CASSFSGLVDTYEQYF. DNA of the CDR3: TGTGCCAGCAGCTTTTCGGGGCTAGTGGATACCTACGAGCAGTACTTC.

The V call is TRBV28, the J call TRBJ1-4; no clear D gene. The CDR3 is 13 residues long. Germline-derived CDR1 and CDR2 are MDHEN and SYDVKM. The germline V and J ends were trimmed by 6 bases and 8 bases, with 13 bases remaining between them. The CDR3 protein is CASRWTTAEKLFF. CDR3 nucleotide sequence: TGTGCCAGCAGATGGACCACGGCCGAAAAACTGTTTTTT. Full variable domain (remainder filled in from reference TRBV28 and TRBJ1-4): DVKVTQSSRYLVKRTGEKVFLECVQDMDHENMFWYRQDPGLGLRLIYFSYDVKMKEKGDIPEGYSVSREKKERFSLILESASTNQTSMYLCASRWTTAEKLFFGSGTQLSVL.

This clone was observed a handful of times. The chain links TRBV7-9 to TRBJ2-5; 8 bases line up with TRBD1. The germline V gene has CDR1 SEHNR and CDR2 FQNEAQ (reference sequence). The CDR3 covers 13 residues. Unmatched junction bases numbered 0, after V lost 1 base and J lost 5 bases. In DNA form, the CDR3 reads TGTGCCAGCAGCTTAGGACAGGGGGAGACCCAGTACTTC. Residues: CASSLGQGETQYF.

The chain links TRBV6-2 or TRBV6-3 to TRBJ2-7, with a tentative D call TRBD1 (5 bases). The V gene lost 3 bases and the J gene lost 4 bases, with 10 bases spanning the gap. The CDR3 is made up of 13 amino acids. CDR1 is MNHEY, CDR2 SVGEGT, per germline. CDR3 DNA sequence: TGTGCCAGCAGTTATGACAGCCCGTACGAGCAGTACTTC. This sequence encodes CASSYDSPYEQYF.

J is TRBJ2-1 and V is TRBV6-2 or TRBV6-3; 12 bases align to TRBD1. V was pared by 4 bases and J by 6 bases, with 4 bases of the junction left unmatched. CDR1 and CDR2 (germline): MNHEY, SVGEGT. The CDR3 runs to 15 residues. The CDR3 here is CASSSGQGAINEQFF. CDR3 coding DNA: TGTGCCAGCAGTTCGGGACAGGGGGCGATCAATGAGCAGTTCTTC.

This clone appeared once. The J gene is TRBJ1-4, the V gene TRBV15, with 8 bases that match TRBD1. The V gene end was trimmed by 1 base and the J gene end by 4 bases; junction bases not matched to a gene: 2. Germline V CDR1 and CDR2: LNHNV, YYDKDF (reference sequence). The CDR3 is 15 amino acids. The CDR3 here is CATSRADRGNEKLFF. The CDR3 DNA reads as TGTGCCACCAGCAGAGCCGACAGGGGTAATGAAAAACTGTTTTTT.

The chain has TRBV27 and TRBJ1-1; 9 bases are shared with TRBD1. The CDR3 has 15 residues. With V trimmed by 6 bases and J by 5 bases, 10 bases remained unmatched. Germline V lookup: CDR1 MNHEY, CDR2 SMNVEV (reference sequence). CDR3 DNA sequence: TGTGCCAGCAGACGCCAACAGGGGGCGCGGACTGAAGCTTTCTTT. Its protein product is CASRRQQGARTEAFF.

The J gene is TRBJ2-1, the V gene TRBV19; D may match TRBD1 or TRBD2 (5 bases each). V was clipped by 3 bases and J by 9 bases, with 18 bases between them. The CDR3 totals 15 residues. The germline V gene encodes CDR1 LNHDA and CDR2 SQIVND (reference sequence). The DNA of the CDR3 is TGTGCCAGTAGTATTGGGGGTCTAATTAGGAGTGAGCAGTTCTTC. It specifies CASSIGGLIRSEQFF.

The CDR3: CASSLTGRTLTDTQYF. In nucleotides, the CDR3 is TGTGCCAGCAGCTTGACTGGCCGAACTCTAACAGATACGCAGTATTTT. The rearrangement links TRBV5-5 to TRBJ2-3; D is uncertain. Germline V lookup: CDR1 SGHKS, CDR2 YYEKEE (reference sequence). Deletions cut 1 base from V and 3 bases from J, with 15 bases between. The CDR3 length is 16 residues.

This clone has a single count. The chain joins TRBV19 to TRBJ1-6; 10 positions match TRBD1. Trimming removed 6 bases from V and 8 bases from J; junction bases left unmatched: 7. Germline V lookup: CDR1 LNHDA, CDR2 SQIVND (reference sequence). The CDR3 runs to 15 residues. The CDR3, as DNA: TGTGCCAGTAGGCACGACAGGGGGCCGGATTCACCCCTCCACTTT. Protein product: CASRHDRGPDSPLHF.

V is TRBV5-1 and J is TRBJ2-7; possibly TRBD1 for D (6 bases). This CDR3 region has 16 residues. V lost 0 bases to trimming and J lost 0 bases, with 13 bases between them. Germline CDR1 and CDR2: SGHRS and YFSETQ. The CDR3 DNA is TGCGCCAGCAGCTTGGGGGCAGGGGTGAGCTCCTACGAGCAGTACTTC. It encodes CASSLGAGVSSYEQYF.

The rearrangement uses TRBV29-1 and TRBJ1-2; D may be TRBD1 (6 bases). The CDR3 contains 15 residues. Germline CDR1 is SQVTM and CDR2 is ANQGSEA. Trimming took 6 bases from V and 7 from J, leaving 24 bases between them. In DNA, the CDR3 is TGCAGCGTCTCGACTGATACAGGGACCCAAAGTGGCTACACCTTC. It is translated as CSVSTDTGTQSGYTF.

This chain's CDR3 is CASSGSDSGSSYNEQFF. DNA of the CDR3: TGCGCCAGCAGTGGGTCAGATAGCGGGAGCTCCTACAATGAGCAGTTCTTC. The J gene is TRBJ2-1, the V gene TRBV10-1; 9 nucleotides line up with TRBD2. The CDR3 sequence is 17 residues long. V trimming: 4 bases; J trimming: 0 bases; junction bases outside the gene matches: 7. CDR1 WNHNN and CDR2 SYGVQD come from the germline V gene (reference sequence).

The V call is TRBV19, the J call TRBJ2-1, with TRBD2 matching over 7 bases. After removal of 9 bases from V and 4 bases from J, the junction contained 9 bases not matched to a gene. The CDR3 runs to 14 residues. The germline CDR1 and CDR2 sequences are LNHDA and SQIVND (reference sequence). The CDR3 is CASSSSGPYNEQFF. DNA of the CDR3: TGTGCCAGCTCTTCTAGCGGCCCATACAATGAGCAGTTCTTC.

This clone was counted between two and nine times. CDR3: CASSPYATNEKLFF. The CDR3 nucleotides read TGCGCCAGCAGCCCCTATGCAACTAATGAAAAACTGTTTTTT. The rearrangement joins TRBV4-1 to TRBJ1-4; D gene uncertain. Germline lookup yields CDR1 MGHRA and CDR2 YSYEKL. V gave up 4 bases and J gave up 0 bases, with 6 bases separating them. The length of the CDR3 is 14 residues.

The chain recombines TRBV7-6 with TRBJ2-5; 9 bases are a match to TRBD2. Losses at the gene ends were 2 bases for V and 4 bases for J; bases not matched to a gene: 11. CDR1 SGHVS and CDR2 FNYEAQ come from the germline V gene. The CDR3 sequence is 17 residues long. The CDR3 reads CASSLKEAIAGVETQYF. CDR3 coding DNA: TGTGCCAGCAGCTTAAAGGAGGCGATAGCGGGAGTAGAGACCCAGTACTTC.

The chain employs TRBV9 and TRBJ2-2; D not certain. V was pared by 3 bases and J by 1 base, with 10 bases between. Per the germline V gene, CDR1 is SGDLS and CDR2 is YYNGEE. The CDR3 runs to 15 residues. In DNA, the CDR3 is TGTGCCAGCAGCGGAAGGGCTGTGAACACCGGGGAGCTGTTTTTT. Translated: CASSGRAVNTGELFF.

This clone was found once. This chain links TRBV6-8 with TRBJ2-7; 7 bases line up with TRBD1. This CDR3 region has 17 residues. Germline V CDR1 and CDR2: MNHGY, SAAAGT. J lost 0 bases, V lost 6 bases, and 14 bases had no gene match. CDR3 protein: CASSLDRLTLSSYEQYF. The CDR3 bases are TGTGCCAGCAGCCTGGACAGGCTAACCCTCAGCTCCTACGAGCAGTACTTC.

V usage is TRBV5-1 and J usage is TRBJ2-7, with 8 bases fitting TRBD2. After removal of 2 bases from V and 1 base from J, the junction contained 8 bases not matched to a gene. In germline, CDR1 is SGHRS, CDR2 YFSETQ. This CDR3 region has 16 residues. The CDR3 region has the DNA TGCGCCAGCAGCTTTCAGAGCGGGAGAATTTCCTACGAGCAGTACTTC. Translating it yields CASSFQSGRISYEQYF.

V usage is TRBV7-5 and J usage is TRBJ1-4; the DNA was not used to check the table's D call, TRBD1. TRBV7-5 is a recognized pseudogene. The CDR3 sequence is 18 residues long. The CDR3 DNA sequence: TGTGCCAGAAGCTTAGGGTCATGGGACAGGGTGCCCAATGAAAAACTGTTTTTT. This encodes CARSLGSWDRVPNEKLFF.

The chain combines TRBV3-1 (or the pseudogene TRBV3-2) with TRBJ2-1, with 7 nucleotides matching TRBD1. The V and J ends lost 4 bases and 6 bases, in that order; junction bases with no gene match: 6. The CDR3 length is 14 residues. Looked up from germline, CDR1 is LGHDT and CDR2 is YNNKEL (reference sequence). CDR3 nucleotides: TGTGCCAGCAGCCTCACAGGACAGGCCAATGAGCAGTTCTTC. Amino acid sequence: CASSLTGQANEQFF.

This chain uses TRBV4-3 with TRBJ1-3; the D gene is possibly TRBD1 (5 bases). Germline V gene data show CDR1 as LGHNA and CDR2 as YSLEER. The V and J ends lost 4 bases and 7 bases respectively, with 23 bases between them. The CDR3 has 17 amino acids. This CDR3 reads CASSPDSPSSGRNTIYF. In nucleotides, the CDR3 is TGCGCCAGCAGCCCTGACAGTCCGAGTAGTGGTAGGAACACCATATATTTT.